This entry is about one T cell receptor (beta chain). No antigen is known for it. The donors were part of the approximately 120-subject validation cohort, which stood apart from the 666-subject first cohort. The data belong to a study of cytomegalovirus exposure and HLA in healthy donors. As for the study in general: The 500 to 850 first-cohort repertoires and the 130 or so validation repertoires shared the same platform, a later analysis reported. Notes on the study in general: In the 120 validation repertoires, a later analysis found that first-cohort TCR clusters tended to co-occur. Cytomegalovirus association was listed for 150 or so TCR beta chains.

Generated by immunoSEQ multiplex PCR, the TCRdb table keeps only in-frame clones and is missing some. The data hold under 300,000 clones, with more than 75% observed a single time. The CDR3 covers 14 residues. The germline V gene has CDR1 MNHEY and CDR2 SVGAGI. Trimming stripped 7 bases from V and 1 base from J, with 13 bases between. The genes are TRBV6-5 and TRBJ1-1, with D hard to call. The TCR comes from a woman in her thirties in good health and CMV-seropositive. Sequencing input: PBMCs. Here the CDR3 DNA reads TGTGCCAGCACCGCTCTGGCCGCGAACACTGAAGCTTTCTTT. Its protein product is CASTALAANTEAFF.